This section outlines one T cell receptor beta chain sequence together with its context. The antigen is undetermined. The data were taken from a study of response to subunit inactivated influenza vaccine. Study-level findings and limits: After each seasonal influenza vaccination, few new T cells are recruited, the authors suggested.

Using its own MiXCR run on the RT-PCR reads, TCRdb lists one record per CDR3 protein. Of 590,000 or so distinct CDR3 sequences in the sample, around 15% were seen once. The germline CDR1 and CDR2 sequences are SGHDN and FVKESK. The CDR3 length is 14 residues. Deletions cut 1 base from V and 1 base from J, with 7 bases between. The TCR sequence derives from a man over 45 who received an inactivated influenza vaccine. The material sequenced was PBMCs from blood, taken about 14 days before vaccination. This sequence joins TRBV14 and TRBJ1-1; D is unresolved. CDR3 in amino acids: CASSQGHGNTEAFF. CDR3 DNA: TGTGCCAGCAGCCAAGGTCACGGGAACACTGAAGCTTTCTTT. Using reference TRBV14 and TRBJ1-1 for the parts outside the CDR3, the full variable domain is EAGVTQFPSHSVIEKGQTVTLRCDPISGHDNLYWYRRVMGKEIKFLLHFVKESKQDESGMPNNRFLAERTGGTYSTLKVQPAELEDSGVYFCASSQGHGNTEAFFGQGTRLTVV.